Presented here are 20 T cell receptor beta chains from one specimen sequenced in a study of CD8+ T cells in alopecia areata. cDNA reverse transcribed from extracted RNA served as the sequencing template. Produced via immunoSEQ multiplex PCR; TCRdb's table is partial and in-frame only. The sample shows about 110,000 clones, about 60% of them seen only once. Treatment reported: oral pan-JAK inhibitor, 5-10 mg twice daily. Here the sequenced sample was CD8+ T cells sorted from blood, taken at week 24, from a patient treated with tofacitinib. These receptors were obtained from a human donor with alopecia areata.

This clone occurred a few times. The chain is built from TRBV6-4 and TRBJ2-1; 9 nucleotides line up with TRBD1. The CDR3 covers 16 residues. The junction had 13 bases not matched to a gene; V was cut back by 5 bases and J by 8 bases. CDR1 and CDR2 from the germline V gene are MRHNA and SNTAGT. The CDR3 loop is CASSPVGDRAIDEQFF. CDR3 in DNA: TGTGCCAGCAGTCCCGTAGGGGACAGGGCCATCGATGAGCAGTTCTTC.

The V and J genes are TRBV9 and TRBJ2-3; TRBD2 matches at 7 bases. J gave up 0 bases and V 3 bases, and 7 bases lay outside the gene matches. Looked up from germline, CDR1 is SGDLS and CDR2 is YYNGEE. The CDR3 has 16 residues. This CDR3 reads CASSARAGDSTDTQYF. CDR3 bases: TGTGCCAGCAGCGCCAGGGCGGGGGACAGCACAGATACGCAGTATTTT.

The chain has TRBV7-9 and TRBJ2-2; TRBD1 agrees at 8 bases. The V gene's germline CDR1 is SEHNR and CDR2 FQNEAQ (reference sequence). This CDR3 is 16 amino acids long. Germline trimming cut 4 bases from V and 3 bases from J; bases unmatched to any gene: 7. Here the CDR3 reads CASSSPGGVYTGELFF. CDR3 in DNA: TGTGCCAGCAGCTCCCCAGGGGGCGTTTACACCGGGGAGCTGTTTTTT.

The V and J genes are TRBV4-1 and TRBJ2-7; the match to TRBD2 covers 12 bases. Trimming took 1 base from V and 5 from J; bases not matched to a gene: 3. The germline V gene encodes CDR1 MGHRA and CDR2 YSYEKL. The CDR3 has 15 amino acids. The CDR3 DNA reads as TGCGCCAGCAGCCAAGCTAGCGGGGGGGCGGACGAGCAGTACTTC. This codes for CASSQASGGADEQYF.

The chain links TRBV27 to TRBJ1-1, with a weak D call TRBD1 (5 bases). Germline CDR1 is MNHEY and CDR2 is SMNVEV (reference sequence). The V end lost 7 bases, the J end lost 5 bases, and 14 bases lay between the germline ends. The CDR3 contains 13 residues. The CDR3 spells CASIDRGATEAFF. The DNA for the CDR3 is TGTGCCAGCATAGACAGAGGGGCAACTGAAGCTTTCTTT.

This clone was observed a few times. CDR3 region: CSSSGGENTEAFF. The CDR3 region has the DNA TGCAGCTCCTCCGGGGGGGAGAACACTGAAGCTTTCTTT. The V call is TRBV29-1, the J call TRBJ1-1, with D perhaps matching TRBD1 (5 bases). This CDR3 comprises 13 residues. CDR1 SQVTM and CDR2 ANQGSEA come from the germline V gene. V was pared by 8 bases and J by 1 base, with 14 bases between.

This chain uses TRBV5-1 with TRBJ1-1; D is unresolved. CDR1 SGHRS and CDR2 YFSETQ come from the germline V gene. V gave up 4 bases and J gave up 1 base, with 17 bases separating them. This CDR3 has 16 amino acids. DNA for the CDR3: TGCGCCAGCAGCGGACTGCGAGGGTCGGGGAACACTGAAGCTTTCTTT. Protein sequence: CASSGLRGSGNTEAFF.

V gene TRBV7-9 combines with J gene TRBJ1-2; D is unresolved. This CDR3 spans 12 amino acids. Germline loops: CDR1 SEHNR, CDR2 FQNEAQ (reference sequence). With 1 base removed from V and 7 bases from J, the gap between germline ends came to 7 bases. The CDR3 reads CASSLGISGYTF. The CDR3 nucleotides are TGTGCCAGCAGCTTAGGGATCAGTGGCTACACCTTC.

The chain couples TRBV29-1 to TRBJ2-3; maybe TRBD2 (5 bases). Germline V gene lookup returns CDR1 SQVTM and CDR2 ANQGSEA. The germline V and J ends were trimmed by 0 bases and 2 bases, with 15 bases remaining between them. This CDR3 is 16 amino acids long. The CDR3 reads CSVEEERTADTDTQYF. CDR3 sequence (DNA): TGCAGCGTTGAAGAGGAGCGGACGGCTGACACAGATACGCAGTATTTT.

The V and J genes are TRBV29-1 and TRBJ2-3; a weak D match, TRBD1 (6 bases). V lost 6 bases and J lost 2, with 15 bases in between. CDR3 length: 14 amino acids. Germline V gene sequence: CDR1 SQVTM, CDR2 ANQGSEA. The CDR3 sequence: CSVAGAGTTDTQYF. In DNA, the CDR3 is TGCAGCGTGGCAGGGGCAGGGACCACAGATACGCAGTATTTT.

This rearrangement joins TRBV7-9 to TRBJ1-1, with D maybe TRBD1 (6 bases). Germline values: CDR1 SEHNR, CDR2 FQNEAQ (reference sequence). Trimming left V 6 bases short and J 5 bases short, with 10 bases between. The CDR3 length is 12 residues. CDR3 coding DNA: TGTGCCAGCAGTCAGGGGAGAACTGAAGCTTTCTTT. Translating it yields CASSQGRTEAFF.

V gene TRBV2 combines with J gene TRBJ2-2; no definite D call. The length of the CDR3 is 11 residues. Trimming took 4 bases from V and 7 from J, leaving 4 bases between them. The germline gives CDR1 SNHLY, CDR2 FYNNEI. The CDR3 is CASSAGGELFF. The CDR3 DNA is TGTGCCAGCAGTGCGGGCGGGGAGCTGTTTTTT.

V is TRBV9 and J is TRBJ2-5; D remains unclear. Germline V CDR1 and CDR2: SGDLS, YYNGEE. The V gene lost 3 bases and the J gene lost 2 bases, with 8 bases spanning the gap. The CDR3 contains 13 residues. In DNA, the CDR3 is TGTGCCAGCAGCGGGGGATCACAAGAGACCCAGTACTTC. Residues: CASSGGSQETQYF.

This clone occurred a few times. The J gene is TRBJ1-1, the V gene TRBV7-8; no clear D. Germline values: CDR1 SGHVS, CDR2 FQNEAQ. The CDR3 totals 13 residues. V lost 1 base to trimming and J lost 1 base, with 4 bases between them. The DNA of the CDR3 is TGTGCCAGCAGCTTAGGGGAGAACACTGAAGCTTTCTTT. This codes for CASSLGENTEAFF.

This clone was recorded a few times. The chain recombines TRBV27 with TRBJ2-7; 7 nucleotides agree with TRBD2. CDR3 length equals 14 residues. CDR1 is MNHEY and CDR2 is SMNVEV in the germline V gene (reference sequence). The trim removed 3 bases at V and 0 bases at J, leaving 2 bases unmatched. The DNA of the CDR3 is TGTGCCAGCAGTTTCGGGAGGCGCTCCTACGAGCAGTACTTC. This codes for CASSFGRRSYEQYF.

In nucleotides, the CDR3 is TGTGCCAGCAGCTTGGATTACACCGGGGAGCTGTTTTTT. Protein product: CASSLDYTGELFF. The V and J genes are TRBV5-4 and TRBJ2-2; D gene uncertain. The CDR3 totals 13 residues. Trimming stripped 0 bases from V and 3 bases from J, with 3 bases between. Germline values: CDR1 SGHNT, CDR2 YYREEE (reference sequence).

The V gene is TRBV7-9, the J gene TRBJ2-1; 8 bases are a match to TRBD1. The V gene end was trimmed by 4 bases and the J gene end by 8 bases; junction bases not matched to a gene: 10. Germline V gives CDR1 SEHNR, CDR2 FQNEAQ (reference sequence). The CDR3 length is 15 residues. The CDR3 is CASSSPGQGLDEQFF. The CDR3 region has the DNA TGTGCCAGCAGCTCCCCCGGACAGGGTTTGGATGAGCAGTTCTTC.

Notes on this clone: The sample has other DNA sequences that encode this CDR3 too. The chain recombines TRBV9 with TRBJ2-5; perhaps TRBD2 as D (5 bases). V was pared by 5 bases and J by 5 bases, with 13 bases between. This CDR3 is 13 amino acids long. CDR1 is SGDLS, CDR2 YYNGEE, per germline. For the CDR3, the DNA is TGTGCCAGCAGTCCTAGAGGCGGGGAGACCCAGTACTTC. Its translation: CASSPRGGETQYF.

This chain connects TRBV30 to TRBJ2-7, with TRBD1 matching 7 bases. Germline V CDR1 and CDR2: GTSNPN, SVGIG (reference sequence). The length of the CDR3 is 14 residues. With 3 bases clipped from V and 0 bases from J, the junction kept 5 bases outside the gene matches. CDR3 sequence: CAWRETGSSYEQYF. The CDR3 nucleotides read TGTGCCTGGAGGGAGACAGGGAGCTCCTACGAGCAGTACTTC.

The chain is built from TRBV15 and TRBJ2-2; D is undetermined. V lost 1 base and J 6 bases, leaving 9 bases between the germline ends. From germline, CDR1 is LNHNV and CDR2 YYDKDF (reference sequence). This CDR3 contains 14 residues. CDR3 in amino acids: CATSRAELAGELFF. The CDR3 nucleotides read TGTGCCACCAGCAGAGCTGAGCTAGCCGGGGAGCTGTTTTTT.